Sequencing of this T cell receptor (beta chain) was carried out in a study of blood T cell repertoires in COVID-19. Study context: From the United States, Italy and Spain came samples of acute and convalescent COVID-19.

Germline CDR1 is SQVTM and CDR2 is ANQGSEA. The CDR3 is 12 residues long. V was cut by 7 bases and J by 0 bases, with 7 bases left in between. Sequencing was performed with immunoSEQ multiplex PCR; in TCRdb, only in-frame clones are kept and a portion is missing. The sample has more than 300,000 clones, 90% seen once. Patients at the Seattle site were enrolled during active infection and followed longitudinally. Source material: peripheral blood. The V and J genes are TRBV29-1 and TRBJ1-3, with no clear D. The TCR originated in a woman aged 40 to 49 with COVID-19, enrolled during active disease. The CDR3 sequence is CSATYSGNTIYF. In DNA form, the CDR3 reads TGCAGCGCAACTTACTCTGGAAACACCATATATTTT.